The 5 T cell receptor beta chains below were found in one sample sequenced in a study of CD8 T cells in ankylosing spondylitis. Using its own MiXCR run on the 5' RACE reads, TCRdb lists one record per CDR3 protein. Here the sample spans more than 100,000 distinct CDR3 sequences, more than 9.5% being singletons. Sequences were obtained from blood, either unsorted or a sorted T cell fraction (not recorded which). Receptors originate from a female donor with ankylosing spondylitis or in good health (not recorded which).

This clonotype was counted ten times or more. V is TRBV25-1 and J is TRBJ1-2; the match to TRBD1 covers 7 bases. The CDR3 is 14 amino acids. The junction had 11 bases not matched to a gene; V was cut back by 4 bases and J by 9 bases. The germline V gene encodes CDR1 MGHDK and CDR2 SYGVNS. CDR3 sequence reads: CASSATGTDLRYTF. CDR3 coding DNA: TGTGCCAGCAGTGCTACCGGGACAGATCTACGCTACACCTTC.

This clonotype was found many times. The rearrangement uses TRBV2 and TRBJ1-1; no firm D call. Germline CDR1 is SNHLY and CDR2 is FYNNEI. This CDR3 is built from 13 residues. The CDR3 sequence: CGGAPNRNTEAFF. CDR3 DNA sequence: TGTGGAGGTGCCCCCAACAGAAACACTGAAGCTTTCTTT.

This clonotype was seen many times. The chain is built from TRBV12-3 or TRBV12-4 and TRBJ2-7, with TRBD1 identical over 7 bases. Trimming cost V 2 bases and J 6 bases; bases outside gene matches: 7. The CDR3 is made up of 14 amino acids. CDR3 sequence (DNA): TGTGCCAGCAGTTTACGTCAGGGGGACAGCGAGCAGTACTTC. This translates into CASSLRQGDSEQYF.

This clonotype has ten or more counts. The chain carries TRBV21-1 and TRBJ2-2. TRBV21-1 is designated a pseudogene. CDR3 size: 14 residues. In nucleotides, the CDR3 is TGTGCCGACCGGAAAAGATCCAACACCGGGGAGCTGTTTTTT. It specifies CADRKRSNTGELFF.

In its sample, this clonotype was seen many times. The chain employs TRBV18 and TRBJ2-1; D is unclear. V lost 6 bases and J lost 8, with 8 bases in between. This CDR3 has 11 residues. Per the germline V gene, CDR1 is KGHSH and CDR2 is LQKENI. The CDR3 protein is CASSAQDEQFF. The CDR3, as DNA: TGTGCCAGCTCCGCCCAGGATGAGCAGTTCTTC.